The 13 T cell receptor beta chains given below trace back to one sample, sequenced in a study of cytomegalovirus exposure and HLA in healthy donors (dated by TCRdb to the late 2010s). Libraries were made using the immunoSEQ multiplex PCR assay. In TCRdb, the immuneACCESS table is reduced to in-frame sequences with V and J assigned. These tables do not hold every clone; where another copy was compared, an unresolved V gene accounts for under half, and the others remain unexplained. The sample has approximately 200,000 clones on record, 85% to 95% of them singletons. Clones ranked in the top ten supply 1.1% of the sample. Input material: PBMCs. Source of these receptors: a young woman in good health and CMV-seronegative.

This chain connects TRBV5-4 to TRBJ1-4; 7 nucleotides match TRBD1. After removal of 3 bases from V and 7 bases from J, the junction contained 12 bases not matched to a gene. This CDR3 has 16 amino acids. CDR1 is SGHNT, CDR2 YYREEE, per germline (reference sequence). In DNA, the CDR3 is TGTGCCAGCAGCTCACGACAGGGACCGCGGGGTGAAAAACTGTTTTTT. Its protein is CASSSRQGPRGEKLFF.

V and J are TRBV9 and TRBJ1-5; D might be TRBD1 (5 bases). V shed 0 bases and J shed 3 bases, with 22 bases lying between them. The CDR3 totals 19 residues. The germline CDR1 and CDR2 sequences are SGDLS and YYNGEE. Written as DNA, the CDR3 is TGTGCCAGCAGCGTAGGTCTGGGTGGGGCTACAGGACACAATCAGCCCCAGCATTTT. Translation gives CASSVGLGGATGHNQPQHF.

V gene TRBV14 combines with J gene TRBJ2-1; 7 bases line up with TRBD2. The CDR3 is 16 amino acids. The germline V gene encodes CDR1 SGHDN and CDR2 FVKESK. Trimming took 1 base from V and 6 from J; bases not matched to a gene: 9. CDR3 residues: CASSQVLTSWGNEQFF. The CDR3 nucleotides read TGTGCCAGCAGCCAAGTCCTGACTAGCTGGGGCAATGAGCAGTTCTTC. Full variable domain (missing parts from reference TRBV14 and TRBJ2-1): EAGVTQFPSHSVIEKGQTVTLRCDPISGHDNLYWYRRVMGKEIKFLLHFVKESKQDESGMPNNRFLAERTGGTYSTLKVQPAELEDSGVYFCASSQVLTSWGNEQFFGPGTRLTVL.

V is TRBV7-9 and J is TRBJ1-5; 7 bases line up with TRBD1. V trimming: 2 bases; J trimming: 4 bases; junction bases outside the gene matches: 2. The CDR3 runs 14 residues. Germline assignment: CDR1 SEHNR and CDR2 FQNEAQ (reference sequence). CDR3 bases: TGTGCCAGCAGCTTAAACAGGGGTAATCAGCCCCAGCATTTT. It specifies CASSLNRGNQPQHF.

This chain joins TRBV5-1 and TRBJ2-2; no firm D call. Trimming shortened V by 2 bases and J by 0 bases, and 11 bases separated the two germline ends. The germline V gene has CDR1 SGHRS and CDR2 YFSETQ. The CDR3 is 16 residues long. CDR3 sequence reads: CASSFFGTANTGELFF. CDR3 coding DNA: TGCGCCAGCAGCTTCTTCGGTACAGCGAACACCGGGGAGCTGTTTTTT.

The chain links TRBV29-1 to TRBJ2-7, with 8 positions matching TRBD1. Trimming cost V 3 bases and J 3 bases; bases outside gene matches: 4. The germline CDR1 and CDR2 sequences are SQVTM and ANQGSEA. This CDR3 contains 13 residues. In nucleotides, the CDR3 is TGCAGCGTTGATGTGGGACAGGACTACGAGCAGTACTTC. It translates to CSVDVGQDYEQYF.

The CDR3 protein is CASTRGQGTYEQYF. CDR3 DNA sequence: TGTGCCAGCACCAGGGGACAGGGGACCTACGAGCAGTACTTC. The chain couples TRBV7-3 to TRBJ2-7, with TRBD1 identical over 10 bases. CDR3 size: 14 residues. V shed 7 bases and J 2 bases; nucleotides not matched to a gene: 5. The germline CDR1 and CDR2 sequences are SGHTA and FQGTGA.

The V gene is TRBV4-1, the J gene TRBJ1-1; D may be TRBD1 (5 bases). The CDR3 length is 13 residues. The ends were cut back, 8 bases at V and 1 base at J, with 11 bases in the middle. Germline V gene sequence: CDR1 MGHRA, CDR2 YSYEKL. The CDR3 region has the DNA TGCGCCAGCGGGGCAGTTACGAACACTGAAGCTTTCTTT. It is translated as CASGAVTNTEAFF.

This clone turned up a few times. The J gene is TRBJ2-3, the V gene TRBV28; no definite D call. Between the trimmed V and J ends, which lost 3 bases and 9 bases, there was a span of 10 bases. Germline CDR1 MDHEN, CDR2 SYDVKM. The CDR3 is 12 residues long. CDR3 sequence: CASSFEVETQYF. Written as DNA, the CDR3 is TGTGCCAGCAGTTTCGAGGTAGAGACGCAGTATTTT.

The chain uses TRBV7-9 and TRBJ1-2; D is unclear. Germline CDR1 reads SEHNR; CDR2 reads FQNEAQ (reference sequence). The CDR3 spans 16 residues. Deletions cut 3 bases from V and 2 bases from J, with 16 bases between. The CDR3 here is CASSLVPEGPNYGYTF. CDR3 DNA sequence: TGTGCCAGCAGCTTGGTCCCCGAGGGTCCCAACTATGGCTACACCTTC.

V is TRBV9 and J is TRBJ2-1; 7 nucleotides line up with TRBD2. J was trimmed by 4 bases and V by 0 bases; bases with no gene match: 7. In germline, CDR1 is SGDLS, CDR2 YYNGEE. The CDR3 has 16 amino acids. Here the CDR3 reads CASSVDEASGYNEQFF. The CDR3 coding sequence is TGTGCCAGCAGCGTAGATGAGGCTAGCGGATACAATGAGCAGTTCTTC.

This sequence joins TRBV5-1 and TRBJ2-5; 8 nucleotides match TRBD1. The V gene's germline CDR1 is SGHRS and CDR2 YFSETQ. Trimming at V came to 3 bases and at J to 4 bases, leaving 8 bases not matched to a gene. CDR3 length: 15 residues. The DNA of the CDR3 is TGCGCCAGCAGCTCCCAAGGACAGGGTGGAGAGACCCAGTACTTC. This codes for CASSSQGQGGETQYF.

This clone was found once. The CDR3 nucleotides are TGTGCCAGCAGCCCATCGCCGGGACAGGGGGGAGGCACCATATATTTT. Its protein is CASSPSPGQGGGTIYF. The rearrangement links TRBV11-2 to TRBJ1-3; 11 nucleotides align to TRBD1. The CDR3 runs to 16 residues. In germline, CDR1 is SGHAT, CDR2 FQNNGV. V lost 5 bases and J lost 9; bases outside the gene matches: 12.